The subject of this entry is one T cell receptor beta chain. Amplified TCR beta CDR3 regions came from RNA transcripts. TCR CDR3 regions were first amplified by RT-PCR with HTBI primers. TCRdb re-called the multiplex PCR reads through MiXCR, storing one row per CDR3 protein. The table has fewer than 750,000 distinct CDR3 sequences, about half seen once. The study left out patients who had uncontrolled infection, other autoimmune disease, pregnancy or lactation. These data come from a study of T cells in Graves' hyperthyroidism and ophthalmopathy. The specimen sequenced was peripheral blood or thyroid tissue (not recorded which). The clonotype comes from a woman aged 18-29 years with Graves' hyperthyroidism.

The chain's CDR3 is CASWGVGTGTGEQYF. DNA of the CDR3: TGTGCCAGCTGGGGTGTAGGGACGGGGACCGGGGAGCAGTACTTC. The V and J genes are TRBV6-1 and TRBJ2-7; D is tentatively TRBD1 or TRBD2 (5 bases each). The length of the CDR3 is 15 residues. V lost 8 bases and J 7 bases, leaving 24 bases between the germline ends. The germline CDR1 and CDR2 sequences are MNHNS and SASEGT.